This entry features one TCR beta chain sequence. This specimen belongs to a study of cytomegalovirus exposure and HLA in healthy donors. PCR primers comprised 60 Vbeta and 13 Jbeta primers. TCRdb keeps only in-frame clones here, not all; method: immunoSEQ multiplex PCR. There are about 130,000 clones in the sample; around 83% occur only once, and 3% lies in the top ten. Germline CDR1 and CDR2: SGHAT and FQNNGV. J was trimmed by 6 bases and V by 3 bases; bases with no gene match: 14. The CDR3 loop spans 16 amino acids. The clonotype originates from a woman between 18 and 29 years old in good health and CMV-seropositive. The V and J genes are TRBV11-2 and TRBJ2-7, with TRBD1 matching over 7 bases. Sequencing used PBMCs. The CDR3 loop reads CASSFPNWGQFPEQYF. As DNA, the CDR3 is TGTGCCAGCAGCTTCCCCAACTGGGGACAGTTCCCCGAGCAGTACTTC.